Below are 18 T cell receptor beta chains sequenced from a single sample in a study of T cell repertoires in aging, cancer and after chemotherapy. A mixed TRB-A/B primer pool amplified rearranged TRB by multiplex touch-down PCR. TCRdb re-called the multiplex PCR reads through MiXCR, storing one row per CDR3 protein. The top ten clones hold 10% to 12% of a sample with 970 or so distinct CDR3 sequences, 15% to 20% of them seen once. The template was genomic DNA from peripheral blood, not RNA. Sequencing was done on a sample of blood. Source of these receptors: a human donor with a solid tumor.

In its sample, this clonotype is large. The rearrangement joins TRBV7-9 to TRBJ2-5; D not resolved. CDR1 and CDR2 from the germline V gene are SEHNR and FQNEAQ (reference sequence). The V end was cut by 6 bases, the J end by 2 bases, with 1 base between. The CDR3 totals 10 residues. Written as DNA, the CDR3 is TGTGCCAGCAGTCAAGAGACCCAGTACTTC. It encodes CASSQETQYF. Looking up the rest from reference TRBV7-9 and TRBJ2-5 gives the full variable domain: DTGVSQNPRHKITKRGQNVTFRCDPISEHNRLYWYRQTLGQGPEFLTYFQNEAQLEKSRLLSDRFSAERPKGSFSTLEIQRTEQGDSAMYLCASSQETQYFGPGTRLLVL.

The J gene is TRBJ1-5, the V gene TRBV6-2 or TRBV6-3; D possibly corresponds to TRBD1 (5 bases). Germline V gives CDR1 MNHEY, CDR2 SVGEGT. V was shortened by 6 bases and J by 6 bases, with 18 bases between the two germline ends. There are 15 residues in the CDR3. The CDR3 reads CASSQGGTGGQPQHF. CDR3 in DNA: TGTGCCAGCAGCCAGGGTGGGACGGGGGGTCAGCCCCAGCATTTT.

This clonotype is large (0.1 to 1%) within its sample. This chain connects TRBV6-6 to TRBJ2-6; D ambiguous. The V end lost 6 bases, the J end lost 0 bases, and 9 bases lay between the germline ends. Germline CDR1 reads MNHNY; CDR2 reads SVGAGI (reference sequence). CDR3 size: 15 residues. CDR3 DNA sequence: TGTGCCAGCAGCCCCCTGGCCTCTGGGGCCAACGTCCTGACTTTC. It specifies CASSPLASGANVLTF.

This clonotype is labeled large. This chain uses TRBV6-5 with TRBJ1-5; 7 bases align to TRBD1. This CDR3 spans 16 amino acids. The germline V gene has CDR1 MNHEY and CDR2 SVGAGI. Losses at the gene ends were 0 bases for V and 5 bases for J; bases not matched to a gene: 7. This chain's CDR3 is CASSYSSRQGHQPQHF. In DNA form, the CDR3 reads TGTGCCAGCAGTTACTCGAGCCGACAGGGTCATCAGCCCCAGCATTTT.

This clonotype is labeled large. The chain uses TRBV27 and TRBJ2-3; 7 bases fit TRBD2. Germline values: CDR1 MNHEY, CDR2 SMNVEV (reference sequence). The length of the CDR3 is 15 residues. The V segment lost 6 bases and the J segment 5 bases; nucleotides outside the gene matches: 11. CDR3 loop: CASSLGPGGVDTQYF. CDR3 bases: TGTGCCAGCAGCTTAGGCCCTGGGGGGGTAGATACGCAGTATTTT.

The CDR3 bases are TGTGCCAGCAGCCAAGCCTCCGGGACACCTTACAATGAGCAGTTCTTC. This gives the protein CASSQASGTPYNEQFF. The chain recombines TRBV4-2 with TRBJ2-1; tentatively, D is TRBD1 (6 bases). Germline V gives CDR1 LGHNA, CDR2 YNFKEQ. With 1 base removed from V and 4 bases from J, the gap between germline ends came to 14 bases. This CDR3 region has 16 residues.

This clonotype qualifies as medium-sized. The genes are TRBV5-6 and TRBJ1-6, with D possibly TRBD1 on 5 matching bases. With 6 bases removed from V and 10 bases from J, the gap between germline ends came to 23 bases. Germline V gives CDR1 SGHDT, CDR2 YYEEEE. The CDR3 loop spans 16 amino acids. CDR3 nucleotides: TGTGCCAGCAATTTGAGGGCCCAGGGAGTGGTGTCACCCCTCCACTTT. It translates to CASNLRAQGVVSPLHF.

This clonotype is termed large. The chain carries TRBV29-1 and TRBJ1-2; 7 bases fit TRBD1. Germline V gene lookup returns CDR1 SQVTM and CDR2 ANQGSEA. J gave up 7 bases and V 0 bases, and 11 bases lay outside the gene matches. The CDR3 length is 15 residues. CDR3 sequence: CSVEDSRRQGGGYTF. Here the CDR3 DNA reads TGCAGCGTTGAAGATAGTAGAAGGCAGGGGGGTGGCTACACCTTC.

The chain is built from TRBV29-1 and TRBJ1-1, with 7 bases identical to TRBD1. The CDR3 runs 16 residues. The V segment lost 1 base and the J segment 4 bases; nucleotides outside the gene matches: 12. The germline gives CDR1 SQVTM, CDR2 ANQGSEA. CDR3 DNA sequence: TGCAGCGTTGAAGTTAGTAGAAGGCAGGGGGGCACTGAAGCTTTCTTT. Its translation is CSVEVSRRQGGTEAFF.

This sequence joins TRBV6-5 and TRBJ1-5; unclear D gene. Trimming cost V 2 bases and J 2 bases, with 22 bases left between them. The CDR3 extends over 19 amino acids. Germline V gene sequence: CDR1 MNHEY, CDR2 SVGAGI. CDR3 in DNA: TGTGCCAGCAGTTACGACACTAAGACCCCCGTAAGTGGCAATCAGCCCCAGCATTTT. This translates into CASSYDTKTPVSGNQPQHF.

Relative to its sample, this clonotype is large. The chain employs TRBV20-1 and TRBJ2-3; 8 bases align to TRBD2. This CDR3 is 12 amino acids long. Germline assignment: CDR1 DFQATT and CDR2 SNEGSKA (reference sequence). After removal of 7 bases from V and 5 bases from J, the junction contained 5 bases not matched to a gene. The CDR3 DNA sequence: TGCAGTGGGTACCGGGGGGGAGATACGCAGTATTTT. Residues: CSGYRGGDTQYF.

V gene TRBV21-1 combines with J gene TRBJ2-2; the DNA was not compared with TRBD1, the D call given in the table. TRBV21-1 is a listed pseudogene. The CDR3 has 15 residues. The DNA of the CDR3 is TGTGCCAGCACCACCGGGCACAAGAACACCGGGGAGCTGTTTTTT. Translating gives CASTTGHKNTGELFF.

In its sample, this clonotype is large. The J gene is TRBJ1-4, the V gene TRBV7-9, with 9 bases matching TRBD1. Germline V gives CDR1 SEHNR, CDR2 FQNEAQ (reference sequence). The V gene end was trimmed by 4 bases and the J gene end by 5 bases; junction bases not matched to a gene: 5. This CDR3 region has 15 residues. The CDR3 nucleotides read TGTGCCAGCAGCTCTAGGACAGGGGAGAATGAAAAACTGTTTTTT. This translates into CASSSRTGENEKLFF.

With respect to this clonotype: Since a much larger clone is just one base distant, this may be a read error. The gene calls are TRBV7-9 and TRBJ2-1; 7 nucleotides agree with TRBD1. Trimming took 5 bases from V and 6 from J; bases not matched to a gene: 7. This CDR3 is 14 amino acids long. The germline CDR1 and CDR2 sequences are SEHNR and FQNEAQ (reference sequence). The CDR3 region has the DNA TGTGCCAGCAGCACAACAGGGGCCCCCAATGAGCAGTTCTTC. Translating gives CASSTTGAPNEQFF.

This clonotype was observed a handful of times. For the CDR3, the DNA is TGCAGTGCTCAAAGACAGGGTAACACAGATACGCAGTATTTT. As protein: CSAQRQGNTDTQYF. The chain is built from TRBV20-1 and TRBJ2-3; 7 nucleotides match TRBD1. CDR1 and CDR2 (germline): DFQATT, SNEGSKA (reference sequence). The junction had 7 bases not matched to a gene; V was cut back by 5 bases and J by 2 bases. This CDR3 is 14 amino acids long.

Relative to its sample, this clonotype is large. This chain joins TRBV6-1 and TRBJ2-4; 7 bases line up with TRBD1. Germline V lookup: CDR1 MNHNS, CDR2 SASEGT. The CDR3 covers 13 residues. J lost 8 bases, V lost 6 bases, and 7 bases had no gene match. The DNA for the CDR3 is TGTGCCAGCAGGTCAGGGGGTACGGACATTCAGTACTTC. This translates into CASRSGGTDIQYF.

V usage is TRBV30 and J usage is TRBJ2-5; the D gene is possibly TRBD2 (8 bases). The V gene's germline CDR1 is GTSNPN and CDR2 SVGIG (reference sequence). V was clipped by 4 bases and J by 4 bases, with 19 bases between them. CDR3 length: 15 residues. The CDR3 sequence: CAWTLGGGGRETQYF. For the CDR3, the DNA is TGTGCCTGGACCCTAGGGGGCGGGGGGAGAGAGACCCAGTACTTC.

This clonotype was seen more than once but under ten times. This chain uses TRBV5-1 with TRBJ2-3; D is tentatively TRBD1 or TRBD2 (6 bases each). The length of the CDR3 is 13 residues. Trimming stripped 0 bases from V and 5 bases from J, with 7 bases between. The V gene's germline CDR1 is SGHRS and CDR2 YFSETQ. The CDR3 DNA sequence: TGCGCCAGCAGCTTGGAGGGGGGAGATACGCAGTATTTT. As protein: CASSLEGGDTQYF.